One and the same sample provided the 14 T cell receptor beta chains below, sequenced in a study of blood T cell repertoires in COVID-19. This table comes from immunoSEQ multiplex PCR, and its TCRdb copy is limited to in-frame clones, with some not included. The sample holds roughly 170,000 clones, roughly 80% seen once. The sequenced sample consisted of PBMCs or T cells enriched from blood (not recorded which). The receptor set was obtained from a woman aged 45-65 years who had recovered from COVID-19.

A note on this clone: At the DNA level, this CDR3 is encoded by other sequences in the same sample as well. The chain couples TRBV7-9 to TRBJ2-2, with TRBD2 matching 7 bases. The CDR3 consists of 13 residues. CDR1 and CDR2 from the germline V gene are SEHNR and FQNEAQ (reference sequence). J was trimmed by 5 bases and V by 5 bases; bases with no gene match: 2. The CDR3 bases are TGTGCCAGCAGCCCAGCGGGAACCGGGGAGCTGTTTTTT. It codes for CASSPAGTGELFF.

This clone appeared a few times. The rearrangement links TRBV29-1 to TRBJ2-2; 16 bases align to TRBD2. Trimming took 7 bases from V and 6 from J; bases not matched to a gene: 2. CDR3 length: 14 amino acids. The V gene's germline CDR1 is SQVTM and CDR2 ANQGSEA. CDR3 nucleotides: TGCAGCGCCGGGACTAGCGGGGGGGCCGGGGAGCTGTTTTTT. This translates into CSAGTSGGAGELFF.

The V call is TRBV7-8, the J call TRBJ1-2; TRBD1 matches at 12 bases. Germline V gene data show CDR1 as SGHVS and CDR2 as FQNEAQ. The CDR3 contains 15 residues. V lost 5 bases and J lost 5; bases outside the gene matches: 6. CDR3 nucleotides: TGTGCCAGCAGCCGAGCGGGACAGGGGGCATATGGCTACACCTTC. It translates to CASSRAGQGAYGYTF.

The chain recombines TRBV18 with TRBJ1-2, with D perhaps TRBD1 (5 bases). CDR1 and CDR2 (germline): KGHSH, LQKENI. V gave up 5 bases and J gave up 1 base, with 14 bases separating them. CDR3 length: 15 amino acids. The chain's CDR3 is CASSATRDFNYGYTF. CDR3 sequence (DNA): TGTGCCAGCTCAGCGACCAGGGATTTTAACTATGGCTACACCTTC. Full variable domain (missing parts from reference TRBV18 and TRBJ1-2): NAGVMQNPRHLVRRRGQEARLRCSPMKGHSHVYWYRQLPEEGLKFMVYLQKENIIDESGMPKERFSAEFPKEGPSILRIQQVVRGDSAAYFCASSATRDFNYGYTFGSGTRLTVV.

V gene TRBV30 combines with J gene TRBJ1-2; D gene unclear. V was shortened by 0 bases and J by 3 bases, with 5 bases between the two germline ends. Germline lookup yields CDR1 GTSNPN and CDR2 SVGIG (reference sequence). This CDR3 has 12 residues. CDR3 sequence (DNA): TGTGCCTGGAGTGTATCAGACTATGGCTACACCTTC. Translation: CAWSVSDYGYTF.

The J gene is TRBJ2-7, the V gene TRBV2; 9 bases are shared with TRBD1. V dropped 5 bases and J dropped 2; count of bases not matched to a gene: 1. This CDR3 is 13 amino acids long. Germline V gene lookup returns CDR1 SNHLY and CDR2 FYNNEI. The CDR3 protein is CASSRDRAYEQYV. The CDR3, as DNA: TGTGCCAGCAGTAGGGACAGGGCCTACGAGCAGTACGTC.

The rearrangement uses TRBV5-6 and TRBJ1-4; D possibly corresponds to TRBD1 (6 bases). Trimming pared 0 bases from V and 6 bases from J, leaving 15 bases between. The CDR3 is 16 amino acids. From germline, CDR1 is SGHDT and CDR2 YYEEEE. CDR3 nucleotides: TGTGCCAGCAGCTTGGTTTTTTACAGGGATGATGAAAAACTGTTTTTT. Protein: CASSLVFYRDDEKLFF.

The sample holds one count of this clone. The rearrangement uses TRBV5-4 and TRBJ2-6; a possible D gene is TRBD1 (5 bases). Germline V gene lookup returns CDR1 SGHNT and CDR2 YYREEE (reference sequence). Deletions cut 3 bases from V and 0 bases from J, with 7 bases between. The CDR3 length is 15 residues. CDR3 amino acids: CASSYTGSGANVLTF. As DNA, the CDR3 is TGTGCCAGCAGCTATACAGGCTCTGGGGCCAACGTCCTGACTTTC.

The V call is TRBV6-5, the J call TRBJ2-6; no definite D call. V shed 4 bases and J shed 4 bases, with 8 bases lying between them. Looked up from germline, CDR1 is MNHEY and CDR2 is SVGAGI. The CDR3 length is 14 residues. The CDR3 DNA reads TGTGCCAGCAGTTCCTTAAGCGGGGCCAACGTCCTGACTTTC. It is translated as CASSSLSGANVLTF.

This rearrangement joins TRBV28 to TRBJ1-1; D is unclear. Germline-derived CDR1 and CDR2 are MDHEN and SYDVKM. Trimming cost V 2 bases and J 0 bases, with 7 bases left between them. The CDR3 sequence is 14 residues long. For the CDR3, the DNA is TGTGCCAGCAGTTTACCGGGGATGAACACTGAAGCTTTCTTT. Encoded protein: CASSLPGMNTEAFF.

This chain links TRBV28 with TRBJ1-1, with D possibly TRBD1 on 6 matching bases. V was clipped by 3 bases and J by 0 bases, with 14 bases between them. This CDR3 comprises 16 residues. CDR1 is MDHEN, CDR2 SYDVKM, per germline. CDR3: CASSFGVYRVNTEAFF. The CDR3 DNA sequence: TGTGCCAGCAGTTTCGGAGTGTACAGGGTGAACACTGAAGCTTTCTTT.

This clone was found once. The chain's CDR3 is CASSLVVGGRSTGELFF. In DNA, the CDR3 is TGTGCCAGCAGTTTAGTAGTCGGGGGGCGGAGCACCGGGGAGCTGTTTTTT. The chain employs TRBV28 and TRBJ2-2, with D possibly matching TRBD2 (7 bases). The CDR3 runs 17 residues. Trimming left V 2 bases short and J 4 bases short, with 17 bases between. Germline CDR1 reads MDHEN; CDR2 reads SYDVKM.

The chain combines TRBV19 with TRBJ2-1; 11 bases are shared with TRBD2. Looked up from germline, CDR1 is LNHDA and CDR2 is SQIVND (reference sequence). Trimming removed 5 bases from V and 5 bases from J; junction bases left unmatched: 5. This CDR3 has 15 residues. The CDR3 spells CASSLAGGPHNEQFF. CDR3 DNA: TGTGCCAGTAGTTTAGCGGGGGGGCCCCACAATGAGCAGTTCTTC.

In this sample, this clone turned up a few times. V gene TRBV27 combines with J gene TRBJ2-5; the match to TRBD2 covers 11 bases. The CDR3 is 15 amino acids. V shed 4 bases and J 0 bases; nucleotides not matched to a gene: 1. Germline V gives CDR1 MNHEY, CDR2 SMNVEV (reference sequence). This chain's CDR3 is CASSWTSGYQETQYF. Written as DNA, the CDR3 is TGTGCCAGCAGTTGGACTAGCGGGTACCAAGAGACCCAGTACTTC.